What follows describes a single TCR beta chain. Its antigen is as yet unknown. One end of the junction is discordant with germline, which a read error may explain. The data derive from a study of identical twins. Notes on the study in general: Monozygotic twins shared more out-of-frame TCR alpha than recombination models predicted. Carriage of fewer insertions was seen in abundant cord blood beta clonotypes, whereas memory repertoires showed none.

A universal primer site was incorporated via template switching, and the cDNA contained unique molecular identifiers. One entry per CDR3 protein results from TCRdb running MiXCR on the 5' RACE reads. Of roughly 1,500,000 distinct CDR3 sequences in the sample, roughly a third were seen once. Germline V lookup: CDR1 SGHAT, CDR2 FQNNGV. This CDR3 has 14 residues. Everyone who donated was a healthy Caucasian. This clonotype was obtained from a newborn girl in good health. Material for sequencing was cord blood. The V call is TRBV11-2, the J call TRBJ1-2; no reliable D call. The CDR3 DNA sequence: TGTGCCAGCAGCTTAAAGGAAGGCGTCTATGGCCACACCTTC. Its protein is CASSLKEGVYGHTF.